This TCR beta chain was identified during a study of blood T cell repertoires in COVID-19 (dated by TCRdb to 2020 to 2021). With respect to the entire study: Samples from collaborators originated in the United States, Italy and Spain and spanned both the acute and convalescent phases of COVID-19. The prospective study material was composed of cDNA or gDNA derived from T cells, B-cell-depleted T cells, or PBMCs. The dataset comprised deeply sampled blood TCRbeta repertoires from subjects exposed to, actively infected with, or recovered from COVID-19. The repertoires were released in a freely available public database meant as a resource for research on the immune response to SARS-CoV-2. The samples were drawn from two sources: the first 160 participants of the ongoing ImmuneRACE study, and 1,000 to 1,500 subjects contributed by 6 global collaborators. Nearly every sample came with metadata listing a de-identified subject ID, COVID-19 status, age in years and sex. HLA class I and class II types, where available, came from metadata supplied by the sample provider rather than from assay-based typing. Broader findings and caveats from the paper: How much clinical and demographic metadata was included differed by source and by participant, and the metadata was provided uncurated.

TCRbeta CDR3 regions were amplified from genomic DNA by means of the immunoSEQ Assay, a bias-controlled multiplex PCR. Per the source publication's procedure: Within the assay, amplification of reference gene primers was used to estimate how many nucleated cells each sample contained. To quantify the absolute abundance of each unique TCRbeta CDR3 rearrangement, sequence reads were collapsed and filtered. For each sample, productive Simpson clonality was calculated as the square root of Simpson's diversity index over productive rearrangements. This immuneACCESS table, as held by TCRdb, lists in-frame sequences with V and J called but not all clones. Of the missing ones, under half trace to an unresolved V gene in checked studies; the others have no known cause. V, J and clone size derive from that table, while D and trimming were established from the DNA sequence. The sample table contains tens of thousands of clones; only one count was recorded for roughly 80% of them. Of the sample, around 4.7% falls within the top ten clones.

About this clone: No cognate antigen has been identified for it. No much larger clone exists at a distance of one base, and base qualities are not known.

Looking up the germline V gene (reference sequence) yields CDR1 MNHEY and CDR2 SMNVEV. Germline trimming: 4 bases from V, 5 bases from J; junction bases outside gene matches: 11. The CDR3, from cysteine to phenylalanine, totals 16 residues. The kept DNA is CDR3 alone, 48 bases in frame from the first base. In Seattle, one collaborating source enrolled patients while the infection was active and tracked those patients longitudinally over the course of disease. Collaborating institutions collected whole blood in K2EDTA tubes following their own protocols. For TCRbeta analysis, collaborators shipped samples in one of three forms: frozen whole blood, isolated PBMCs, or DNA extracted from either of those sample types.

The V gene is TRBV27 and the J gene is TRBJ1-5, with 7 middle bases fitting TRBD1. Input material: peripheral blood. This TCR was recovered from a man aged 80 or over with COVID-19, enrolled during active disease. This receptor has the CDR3 CASSSGEGGVYQPQHF. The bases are TGTGCCAGCAGTTCGGGCGAAGGGGGCGTCTATCAGCCCCAGCATTTT.